A selection of T cell receptor beta chains follows, all from one sample in a study of blood T cell repertoires in COVID-19. Clones were sequenced by immunoSEQ multiplex PCR, and TCRdb holds only the in-frame ones, with some missing. The data contain 210,000 or so clones, 70% to 90% of them singletons. The specimen was PBMCs or T cells enriched from blood (not recorded which). All receptors come from a man aged 25-40 years with acute COVID-19. Each CDR3 is given with its conserved first and last residue. Fields, in order: V gene, J gene, clone size, CDR3 protein. Only part of the rows carry a size: once, few, many, or a class if the clone is expanded.

TRBV19	TRBJ2-7	NA	CASSIRDRGFRSSYEQYF
TRBV6-1	TRBJ1-1	NA	CASSEARGLNTEAFF
TRBV7-3	TRBJ2-1	few	CASSLTSSGGAKEQFF
TRBV5-4	TRBJ2-7	medium-sized	CASSFRGPSYEQYF
TRBV9	TRBJ1-2	NA	CASSAGGAAERLGYGYTF
TRBV5-5	TRBJ2-7	once	CASSLDGGGIYEQYF
TRBV7-2	TRBJ2-5	NA	CASGRRTQETQYF
TRBV11-2	TRBJ1-4	NA	CASSYGGYREKLFF
TRBV25-1	TRBJ1-1	NA	CASSDKPGQGAGEAFF
TRBV2	TRBJ1-1	NA	CASSEARGLLLNTEAFF
TRBV6-6	TRBJ2-1	NA	CASGLSSYNEQFF
TRBV2	TRBJ1-5	NA	CASSEGGPYSNQPQHF
TRBV2	TRBJ1-1	NA	CASSGTGGTEAFF
TRBV5-5	TRBJ2-3	once	CASSLGGVHVDTQYF
TRBV11-2	TRBJ1-5	NA	CASSLGQNQPQHF
TRBV9	TRBJ2-7	NA	CASSVNQAGMGEQYF
TRBV28	TRBJ2-7	NA	CASSLPAGTYEQYF
TRBV6-6	TRBJ1-2	once	CASSSRQGGYGYTF
TRBV30	TRBJ2-5	NA	CAWSVPAGEGETQYF
TRBV6-4	TRBJ2-1	NA	CASSDGQHEQFF
TRBV29-1	TRBJ2-1	NA	CSVGLAGGTEQFF
TRBV7-6	TRBJ2-7	NA	CASSLSTRSEQYF
TRBV25-1	TRBJ1-3	NA	CASSTPGGGNTIYF
TRBV6-1	TRBJ1-2	once	CASSDQGAHGYTF
TRBV2	TRBJ2-3	NA	CASSPPGQTTDTQYF
TRBV7-6	TRBJ2-1	NA	CASSLLYSSYNEQFF
TRBV9	TRBJ2-1	NA	CASSGGRGRSYNEQFF
TRBV24-1	TRBJ2-2	NA	CATSEPGTVTGELFF
TRBV7-2	TRBJ1-5	NA	CASSLAGVNQPQHF
TRBV28	TRBJ2-3	NA	CASGEGAASTDTQYF
TRBV16	TRBJ1-5	NA	CASSQRHRGNQPQHF
TRBV27	TRBJ1-1	NA	CASRSSGNTEAFF